This TCR beta chain comes out of a study of cytomegalovirus exposure and HLA in healthy donors. Study-wide results and caveats: Approximately 18,000 TCR beta sequences were associated with HLA alleles at 0.05 false discovery rate in a later analysis.

PCR amplification relied on 60 Vbeta primers (plus 13 Jbeta primers). Assay: immunoSEQ multiplex PCR; the TCRdb copy retains only in-frame clones and omits some. The table has about 150,000 clones, more than 75% seen once. This clone has a single count. The antigen remains unidentified. At the DNA level, this CDR3 is encoded by other sequences in the same sample as well. Germline CDR1 reads SGHRS; CDR2 reads YFSETQ. This CDR3 has 14 amino acids. V was pared by 2 bases and J by 2 bases, with 1 base of the junction left unmatched. The rearrangement joins TRBV5-1 to TRBJ2-7; TRBD2 agrees at 10 bases. This clonotype originated in a woman aged 40 to 50 in good health and CMV-seropositive. The sample comprised PBMCs. The CDR3 DNA reads TGCGCCAGCAGCTTTAGCGGGGGGACCTACGAGCAGTACTTC. This sequence encodes CASSFSGGTYEQYF.